This paragraph reports one T cell receptor (beta chain). The sample is drawn from a study of blood T cell repertoires in COVID-19. About the research overall: PBMCs, B-cell-depleted T cells, or T cells were the source of the cDNA or gDNA that made up the material.

Some clones are missing from TCRdb's copy, which holds only in-frame ones; the method was immunoSEQ multiplex PCR. Here the sample spans 150,000 or so clones, roughly nine tenths being singletons. V dropped 6 bases and J dropped 2 bases, with 22 bases sitting between them. The length of the CDR3 is 17 residues. Germline V gives CDR1 WSHSY, CDR2 SAAADI. This clonotype was sampled from a man between 18 and 29 years old with COVID-19, enrolled during active disease. Material for sequencing was peripheral blood. The rearrangement joins TRBV10-2 to TRBJ2-5, with TRBD2 as a possible D gene (6 bases). The CDR3 sequence is CASSGTLDLEPQETQYF. CDR3 DNA: TGCGCCAGCAGCGGGACTCTCGACCTTGAGCCGCAAGAGACCCAGTACTTC.